One sample yielded the 10 T cell receptor beta chains listed below, sequenced in a study of Graves' ophthalmopathy and Graves' hyperthyroidism. Scientists amplified the TCR beta CDR3 regions from RNA transcripts. Investigators did first-round RT-PCR with HTBI primers, then second-round multiplex PCR. TCRdb re-called the multiplex PCR reads through MiXCR, storing one row per CDR3 protein. This sample has 45,000 to 60,000 distinct CDR3 sequences, with roughly 46% found just once. The material sequenced was peripheral blood. All receptors derive from an adult woman with Graves' ophthalmopathy.

This clonotype was counted ten times or more. The rearrangement uses TRBV12-3 or TRBV12-4 and TRBJ1-2, with D possibly TRBD1 on 6 matching bases. With 7 bases removed from V and 3 bases from J, the gap between germline ends came to 12 bases. The CDR3 length is 13 residues. The CDR3 DNA sequence: TGTGCCAGCATCGTACAGGGTGACTATGGCTACACCTTC. It specifies CASIVQGDYGYTF.

In its sample, this clonotype was seen many times. The J gene is TRBJ1-6, the V gene TRBV11-2; 9 bases line up with TRBD1. The germline V gene encodes CDR1 SGHAT and CDR2 FQNNGV. The ends lost 5 bases at V and 5 bases at J; junction bases unmatched: 7. This CDR3 region has 16 residues. CDR3 DNA: TGTGCCAGCAGCCCACGACAGGGGGAAAATAATTCACCCCTCCACTTT. Translated, it gives CASSPRQGENNSPLHF.

Within the sample, this clonotype is medium-sized. The chain employs TRBV29-1 and TRBJ2-2; D is ambiguous. CDR1 is SQVTM, CDR2 ANQGSEA, per germline. V shed 7 bases and J shed 1 base, with 13 bases lying between them. There are 14 residues in the CDR3. The CDR3, as DNA: TGCAGCGCGCGGCCGGCCCTGAACACCGGGGAGCTGTTTTTT. It encodes CSARPALNTGELFF.

This chain uses TRBV6-4 with TRBJ2-3, with 8 bases identical to TRBD1. CDR1 is MRHNA, CDR2 SNTAGT, per germline. V gave up 6 bases and J gave up 1 base; unmatched junction bases: 9. The CDR3 is 16 residues long. CDR3 bases: TGTGCCAGCAGCCGTATTACGACAGGGGGCACAGATACGCAGTATTTT. Amino acid sequence: CASSRITTGGTDTQYF.

The chain employs TRBV4-1 and TRBJ1-5; D gene uncertain. The length of the CDR3 is 15 residues. V gave up 0 bases and J gave up 3 bases, with 9 bases separating them. CDR1 and CDR2 from the germline V gene are MGHRA and YSYEKL. CDR3 region: CASSQEESFNQPQHF. The CDR3 nucleotides read TGCGCCAGCAGCCAAGAGGAGTCTTTCAATCAGCCCCAGCATTTT.

The genes are TRBV29-1 and TRBJ1-2; tentative D call: TRBD1 (6 bases). With 3 bases removed from V and 6 bases from J, the gap between germline ends came to 14 bases. Germline CDR1 reads SQVTM; CDR2 reads ANQGSEA. The CDR3 extends over 13 amino acids. CDR3 region: CSVDGGRKDGYTF. CDR3 DNA sequence: TGCAGCGTTGATGGGGGGCGAAAGGATGGCTACACCTTC.

The sample holds a few counts of this clonotype. This may be a read error, as it is one base from a much larger clone. Here the CDR3 omits its conserved ending phenylalanine or tryptophan, so a read error is the likely source. In DNA, the CDR3 is TGCGCCAGCAGCCAAGATGGCCTCGACAGATACTATGGCTACACCCTC. It yields the protein CASSQDGLDRYYGYTL. This chain joins TRBV4-1 and TRBJ1-2; TRBD1 is a possible D gene (5 bases). With 0 bases removed from V and 3 bases from J, the gap between germline ends came to 14 bases. From germline, CDR1 is MGHRA and CDR2 YSYEKL. The CDR3 runs 16 residues.

The CDR3 coding sequence is TGTGCCACCAGCAGAGATAGTGTCGGAGCCAACGTCCTGACTTTC. It is translated as CATSRDSVGANVLTF. The chain uses TRBV15 and TRBJ2-6; no firm D call. Trimming stripped 0 bases from V and 7 bases from J, with 10 bases between. The CDR3 has 15 amino acids. CDR1 and CDR2 from the germline V gene are LNHNV and YYDKDF (reference sequence). The full variable domain, in which reference TRBV15 and TRBJ2-6 provide the parts outside the CDR3, is DAMVIQNPRYQVTQFGKPVTLSCSQTLNHNVMYWYQQKSSQAPKLLFHYYDKDFNNEADTPDNFQSRRPNTSFCFLDIRSPGLGDTAMYLCATSRDSVGANVLTFGAGSRLTVL.

This clonotype was counted many times. This chain joins TRBV5-8 and TRBJ1-4, with D maybe TRBD1 (5 bases). The CDR3 spans 16 residues. Germline CDR1 reads SGHTS; CDR2 reads YDEGEE. V was shortened by 2 bases and J by 0 bases, with 11 bases between the two germline ends. The CDR3 is CASSFGAETTNEKLFF. CDR3 DNA sequence: TGTGCCAGCAGCTTCGGGGCGGAAACAACTAATGAAAAACTGTTTTTT.

The sample holds many counts of this clonotype. V is TRBV12-3 or TRBV12-4 and J is TRBJ1-1; D unclear. Deletions cut 0 bases from V and 4 bases from J, with 6 bases between. CDR3 size: 13 residues. The CDR3 DNA follows: TGTGCCAGCAGTTTAGCGCGGGGCACTGAAGCTTTCTTT. Protein sequence: CASSLARGTEAFF.